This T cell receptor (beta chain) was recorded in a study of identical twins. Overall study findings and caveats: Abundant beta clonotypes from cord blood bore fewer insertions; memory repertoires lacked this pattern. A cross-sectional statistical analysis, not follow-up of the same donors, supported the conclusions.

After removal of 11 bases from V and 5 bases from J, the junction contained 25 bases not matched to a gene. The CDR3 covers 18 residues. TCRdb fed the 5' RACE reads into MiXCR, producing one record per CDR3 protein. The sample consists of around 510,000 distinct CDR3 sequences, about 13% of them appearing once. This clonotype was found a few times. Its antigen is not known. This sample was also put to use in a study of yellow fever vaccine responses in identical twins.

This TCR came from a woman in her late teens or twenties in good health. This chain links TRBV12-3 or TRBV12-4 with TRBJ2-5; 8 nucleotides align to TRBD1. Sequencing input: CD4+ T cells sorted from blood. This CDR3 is CAFSLADQGAPSMETQYF. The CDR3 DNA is TGTGCCTTCAGTTTAGCGGATCAGGGGGCCCCCTCGATGGAGACCCAGTACTTC.